The rows below give T cell receptor beta chains drawn from one sample of a study of monozygotic twins with inflammatory bowel disease. TCRdb reprocessed the 5' RACE reads, keeping one entry per CDR3 protein, no DNA. Seen in this sample are more than 350,000 distinct CDR3 sequences; the ten most common clones hold roughly 2.2%. The sample consisted of blood. The receptors were sampled from a human donor with ulcerative colitis or Crohn's disease, or a healthy co-twin of an affected twin (not recorded which). Each CDR3 is given with its conserved first and last residue. The order of the fields is V gene, J gene, CDR3 length, CDR3 protein.

v_gene: TRBV12-3/TRBV12-4; j_gene: TRBJ1-2; len: 13; CDR3aa: CASSLNRYYGYTF
v_gene: TRBV3-1; j_gene: TRBJ2-2; len: 16; CDR3aa: CASSPGGLGVTGELFF
v_gene: TRBV21-1; j_gene: TRBJ1-3; len: 11; CDR3aa: CASSSRQGHHF
v_gene: TRBV7-9; j_gene: TRBJ2-3; len: 14; CDR3aa: CASSTGLSTDTQYF
v_gene: TRBV7-2; j_gene: TRBJ1-5; len: 14; CDR3aa: CASSGVVVGQPQHF
v_gene: TRBV29-1; j_gene: TRBJ1-1; len: 13; CDR3aa: CSTGQGEGTEAFF
v_gene: TRBV5-1; j_gene: TRBJ2-5; len: 14; CDR3aa: CASSPQRGQETQYF
v_gene: TRBV15; j_gene: TRBJ2-2; len: 15; CDR3aa: CATSRGLANTGELFF
v_gene: TRBV5-1; j_gene: TRBJ2-7; len: 13; CDR3aa: CASSFIRGYEQYF
v_gene: TRBV4-1; j_gene: TRBJ2-5; len: 13; CDR3aa: CASSTSGLETQYF
v_gene: TRBV5-5; j_gene: TRBJ2-7; len: 14; CDR3aa: CASSPDTMTYEQYF
v_gene: TRBV18; j_gene: TRBJ1-5; len: 14; CDR3aa: CASSTQGNDQPQHF
v_gene: TRBV5-1; j_gene: TRBJ2-3; len: 14; CDR3aa: CASSPDWGADTQYF
v_gene: TRBV10-3; j_gene: TRBJ1-1; len: 13; CDR3aa: CAISVRVNTEAFF
v_gene: TRBV7-3; j_gene: TRBJ1-4; len: 16; CDR3aa: CASSSGLRTVGEKLFF
v_gene: TRBV6-5; j_gene: TRBJ1-1; len: 14; CDR3aa: CASSYGTGGTEAFF
v_gene: TRBV20-1; j_gene: TRBJ2-3; len: 11; CDR3aa: CSANRADTQYF
v_gene: TRBV20-1; j_gene: TRBJ2-4; len: 17; CDR3aa: CSARGLVDQLAKNIQYF
v_gene: TRBV5-1; j_gene: TRBJ2-1; len: 15; CDR3aa: CASSLEGNAYNEQFF
v_gene: TRBV5-6; j_gene: TRBJ2-1; len: 16; CDR3aa: CASSLGTGLAGNEQFF
v_gene: TRBV28; j_gene: TRBJ1-1; len: 16; CDR3aa: CASSFGALGRNTEAFF
v_gene: TRBV20-1; j_gene: TRBJ2-3; len: 14; CDR3aa: CSADPGILGNTQYF
v_gene: TRBV7-6; j_gene: TRBJ1-1; len: 13; CDR3aa: CASSLKPTTEAFF
v_gene: TRBV5-1; j_gene: TRBJ1-3; len: 16; CDR3aa: CASSLAGFRGRNTIYF
v_gene: TRBV6-6; j_gene: TRBJ1-5; len: 14; CDR3aa: CASSSNYRDQPQHF
v_gene: TRBV14; j_gene: TRBJ1-4; len: 15; CDR3aa: CASSAQRTDNEKLFF
v_gene: TRBV6-1; j_gene: TRBJ2-7; len: 15; CDR3aa: CASSTRDKSSYEQYF
v_gene: TRBV7-2; j_gene: TRBJ2-1; len: 15; CDR3aa: CASSLARTGKNEQFF
v_gene: TRBV27; j_gene: TRBJ1-1; len: 14; CDR3aa: CASSLWARNTEAFF
v_gene: TRBV19; j_gene: TRBJ1-1; len: 12; CDR3aa: CASSIQGKGAFF
v_gene: TRBV29-1; j_gene: TRBJ2-5; len: 12; CDR3aa: CSVVGTSKSQYF
v_gene: TRBV21-1; j_gene: TRBJ2-4; len: 14; CDR3aa: CASRFDRHVPIQYF
v_gene: TRBV19; j_gene: TRBJ1-5; len: 15; CDR3aa: CASRPEQLGNQPQHF
v_gene: TRBV20-1; j_gene: TRBJ2-3; len: 14; CDR3aa: CSATLAGIQHTQYF
v_gene: TRBV3-1; j_gene: TRBJ2-3; len: 15; CDR3aa: CASSLGQNQADTQYF
v_gene: TRBV2; j_gene: TRBJ2-7; len: 13; CDR3aa: CASSERGKYEQYF
v_gene: TRBV3-1; j_gene: TRBJ2-1; len: 17; CDR3aa: CAIPLEVPGEKYNEQFF
v_gene: TRBV6-1; j_gene: TRBJ2-2; len: 15; CDR3aa: CASSTQTENTGELFF
v_gene: TRBV3-1; j_gene: TRBJ2-3; len: 15; CDR3aa: CASSPAWGGTDTQYF
v_gene: TRBV5-1; j_gene: TRBJ2-1; len: 13; CDR3aa: CASSRGTAPEQFF
v_gene: TRBV19; j_gene: TRBJ2-2; len: 14; CDR3aa: CATTRVTNTGELFF
v_gene: TRBV20-1; j_gene: TRBJ1-2; len: 11; CDR3aa: CSAPFGGGYTF